This T cell receptor beta chain was sequenced in a study of blood T cell repertoires in COVID-19. Whole-study context: Specimens from acute and convalescent COVID-19 originated in the United States, Italy and Spain. The cDNA or gDNA used as material had been derived from T cells, B-cell-depleted T cells, or PBMCs.

Clones were sequenced by immunoSEQ multiplex PCR, and TCRdb holds only the in-frame ones, with some missing. The data show over 200,000 clones, approximately 84% seen once. Sequences were obtained from peripheral blood. The source is a man aged 40-55 years with active or convalescent COVID-19.

The CDR3 DNA sequence: TGCAGCGTTGATACAGGACATGGCTACACCTTC. The encoded protein is CSVDTGHGYTF. The chain recombines TRBV29-1 with TRBJ1-2; D possibly corresponds to TRBD1 (5 bases). Trimming took off 3 bases at V and 6 bases at J, with 8 bases between the two ends. The CDR3 runs to 11 residues. Germline CDR1 is SQVTM and CDR2 is ANQGSEA.